In this sample, the clone carrying this T cell receptor beta chain turned up a few times. TCRdb re-derived calls from the 5' RACE reads in MiXCR, one entry per CDR3 protein. The sample records roughly 8,100 distinct CDR3 sequences, roughly half being singletons. There are 15 residues in the CDR3. The V and J ends lost 7 bases and 4 bases respectively, with 17 bases between them. The germline V gene encodes CDR1 MDHEN and CDR2 SYDVKM. Input material: memory CD4+ T cells sorted from a lymph node. As for subset: memory CD4+ T cells, CD4+CD45RO+CD25-. The TCR was taken from a female donor with breast cancer. J is TRBJ2-4 and V is TRBV28, with a possible D match to TRBD1 (5 bases). Here the CDR3 reads CASNTMTATKNIQYF. The CDR3 nucleotides read TGTGCCAGCAACACGATGACAGCTACAAAAAACATTCAGTACTTC.